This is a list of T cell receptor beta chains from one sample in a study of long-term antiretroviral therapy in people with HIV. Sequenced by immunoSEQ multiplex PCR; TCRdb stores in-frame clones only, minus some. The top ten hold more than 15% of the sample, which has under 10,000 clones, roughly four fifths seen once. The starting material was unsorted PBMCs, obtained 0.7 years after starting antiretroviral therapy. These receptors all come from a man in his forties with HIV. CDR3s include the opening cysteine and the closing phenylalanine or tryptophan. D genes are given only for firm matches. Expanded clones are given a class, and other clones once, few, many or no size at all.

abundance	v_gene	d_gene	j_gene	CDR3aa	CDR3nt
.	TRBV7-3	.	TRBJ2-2	CASSLNRGRELFF	TGTGCCAGCAGCTTAAATCGGGGAAGGGAGCTGTTTTTT
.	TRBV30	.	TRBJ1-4	CAWSVLEKLFF	TGTGCCTGGAGTGTACTTGAAAAACTGTTTTTT
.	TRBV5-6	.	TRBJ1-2	CASSFGQTYGYTF	TGTGCCAGCAGCTTCGGACAAACCTATGGCTACACCTTC
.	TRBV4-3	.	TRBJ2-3	CASSQRTRSDTQYF	TGCGCCAGCAGCCAAAGGACGAGGTCGGATACGCAGTATTTT
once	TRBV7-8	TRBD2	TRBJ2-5	CASSPRTSGETQYF	TGTGCCAGCAGCCCCAGGACTAGCGGAGAGACCCAGTACTTC
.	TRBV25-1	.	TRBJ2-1	CASSEQGNEQFF	TGTGCCAGCAGTGAACAAGGCAATGAGCAGTTCTTC
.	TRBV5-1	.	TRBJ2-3	CASMSAPASTDTQYF	TGCGCCAGCATGTCAGCTCCGGCTAGCACAGATACGCAGTATTTT
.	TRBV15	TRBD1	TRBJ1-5	CATSGRGLQPQHF	TGTGCCACCAGCGGCAGGGGGCTTCAGCCCCAGCATTTT
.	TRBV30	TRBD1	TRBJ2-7	CAWSVGFWGQGRTYEQYF	TGTGCCTGGAGTGTAGGTTTTTGGGGACAGGGGCGTACCTACGAGCAGTACTTC
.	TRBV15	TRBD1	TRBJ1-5	CATSRVPPTGISNQPQHF	TGTGCCACCAGCAGAGTCCCCCCGACAGGGATAAGCAATCAGCCCCAGCATTTT
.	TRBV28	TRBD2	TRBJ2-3	CASSLYSGRSTDTQYF	TGTGCCAGCAGTTTATATAGCGGGAGGAGCACAGATACGCAGTATTTT
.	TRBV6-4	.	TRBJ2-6	CASRDSSGANVLTF	TGTGCCAGCAGGGACAGCTCTGGGGCCAACGTCCTGACTTTC
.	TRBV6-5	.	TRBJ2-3	CASSYTGSDTQYF	TGTGCCAGCAGTTACACAGGATCAGATACGCAGTATTTT
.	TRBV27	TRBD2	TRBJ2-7	CASSLSPYGRAFEQYF	TGTGCCAGCAGTTTGTCCCCTTACGGGAGGGCCTTTGAGCAGTACTTC
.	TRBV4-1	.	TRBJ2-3	CASSQVLFSTDTQYF	TGCGCCAGCAGCCAAGTACTTTTCAGCACAGATACGCAGTATTTT
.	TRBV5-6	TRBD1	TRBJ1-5	CASSLADRVGQPQHF	TGTGCCAGCAGCTTGGCTGACAGGGTGGGTCAGCCCCAGCATTTT
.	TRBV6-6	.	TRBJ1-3	CASTETAGGTIYF	TGTGCCAGCACCGAAACCGCCGGTGGCACCATATATTTT
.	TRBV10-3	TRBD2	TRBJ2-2	CAISETSGSVLPGELFF	TGTGCCATCAGTGAGACTAGCGGGAGTGTTCTTCCCGGGGAGCTGTTTTTT
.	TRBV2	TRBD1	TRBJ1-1	CASSADREGEAFF	TGTGCCAGCAGCGCCGACAGGGAGGGTGAAGCTTTCTTT
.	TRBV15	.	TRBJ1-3	CATSREQGVRGNTIYF	TGTGCCACCAGCAGAGAACAGGGTGTGAGAGGAAACACCATATATTTT